This is a list of T cell receptor beta chains from one sample in a study of shared clonotypes between healthy human individuals. Profiled with immunoSEQ multiplex PCR; TCRdb holds only in-frame clones, not every one. This sample has a few million clones; 80% to 95% occur once, and the top ten carry approximately 1.6%. Input material: naive CD8+ T cells from PBMCs. These receptors came from a man younger than 35 in good health. Some clones in this sample may be carry-over from other donors' samples. Both conserved end residues are part of each CDR3. A D gene is named only where the DNA matches it firmly. The listing skips clone size in some rows; elsewhere it reads once, few, many or a size class.

j_call,v_call,d_call,clone_size,cdr3_aa,cdr3_nt
TRBJ2-1,TRBV15,.,.,CATSPGASPFYEQFF,TGTGCCACCAGCCCTGGAGCTAGCCCCTTTTACGAGCAGTTCTTC
TRBJ2-7,TRBV30,.,.,CAWSYTESYEQYF,TGTGCCTGGAGTTACACAGAGTCCTACGAGCAGTACTTC
TRBJ1-3,TRBV4-1,.,.,CASSQVGLGNTIYF,TGCGCCAGCAGCCAAGTGGGGTTAGGAAACACCATATATTTT
TRBJ2-7,TRBV10-3,TRBD2,.,CAIASSQGFTSGSFRYEQYF,TGTGCCATAGCATCGTCTCAGGGGTTTACTAGCGGGAGTTTCAGGTACGAGCAGTACTTC
TRBJ2-2,TRBV29-1,TRBD2,few,CSVEGLAGIHTGELFF,TGCAGCGTTGAGGGACTAGCGGGTATACACACCGGGGAGCTGTTTTTT
TRBJ2-1,TRBV4-1,.,.,CASSQVPLAEQFF,TGCGCCAGCAGCCAAGTTCCGCTAGCGGAGCAGTTCTTC
TRBJ2-1,TRBV11-1,.,.,CASSPSTPTNNEQFF,TGTGCCAGCAGCCCCTCTACCCCGACGAACAATGAGCAGTTCTTC
TRBJ2-1,TRBV4-3,TRBD2,once,CASSPSSRAGEAGNEQFF,TGCGCCAGCAGCCCAAGTTCGCGTGCGGGAGAGGCGGGAAATGAGCAGTTCTTC
TRBJ2-5,TRBV7-8,.,once,CASSLGRSGQETQYF,TGTGCCAGCAGCTTGGGCCGCTCAGGCCAAGAGACCCAGTACTTC
TRBJ2-6,TRBV7-9,.,.,CASWHRISGANVLTF,TGTGCCAGTTGGCATCGGATCTCTGGGGCCAACGTCCTGACTTTC
TRBJ2-7,TRBV21-1,.,few,CASSKGLAGDGEQYF,TGTGCCAGCAGCAAAGGACTAGCGGGAGATGGAGAGCAGTACTTC
TRBJ2-7,TRBV25-1,TRBD2,.,CAAGGSYEQYF,TGTGCCGCGGGCGGGAGCTACGAGCAGTACTTC
TRBJ1-1,TRBV19,.,.,CASSLTTGGAPFRTEAFF,TGTGCCAGTAGTTTAACCACCGGAGGGGCCCCCTTTAGGACTGAAGCTTTCTTT
TRBJ1-2,TRBV2,TRBD1,.,CASSEGTGDGYTF,TGTGCCAGCAGTGAAGGGACAGGGGACGGCTACACCTTC
TRBJ2-7,TRBV6-1,.,.,CASRLTATYYEQYF,TGTGCCAGCAGACTGACGGCTACCTACTACGAGCAGTACTTC
TRBJ2-1,TRBV9,TRBD1,.,CASSPRDRGDEQFF,TGTGCCAGCAGCCCCCGGGACAGGGGCGATGAGCAGTTCTTC
TRBJ2-1,TRBV7-3,TRBD1,once,CASSSRDSSYNEQFF,TGTGCCAGCTCATCCCGGGACAGCTCCTACAATGAGCAGTTCTTC
TRBJ2-7,TRBV27,.,once,CASSLLSGERGEQYF,TGTGCCAGCAGTTTACTCTCGGGAGAGAGGGGCGAGCAGTACTTC
TRBJ2-7,TRBV28,TRBD2,once,CASSLQGRALAGLSYEQYF,TGTGCCAGCAGTTTACAGGGTAGGGCCCTAGCGGGACTTTCCTACGAGCAGTACTTC
TRBJ2-1,TRBV27,.,.,CASSLSGSRGPNEQFF,TGTGCCAGCAGTTTATCCGGGTCTCGGGGCCCCAATGAGCAGTTCTTC
TRBJ2-7,TRBV5-4,.,.,CASSLGGAPPYF,TGTGCCAGCAGCTTGGGGGGGGCTCCCCCGTACTTC
TRBJ2-5,TRBV13,.,.,CASSLGGGETQYF,TGTGCCAGCAGCTTAGGAGGGGGAGAGACCCAGTACTTC
TRBJ1-1,TRBV2,.,.,CASSDPMQGQAFF,TGTGCCAGCAGTGATCCTATGCAGGGACAAGCTTTCTTT
TRBJ1-2,TRBV7-9,.,.,CASSIISERWDGYTF,TGTGCCAGCAGCATAATTTCGGAGAGGTGGGATGGCTACACCTTC
TRBJ2-1,TRBV11-2,TRBD1,once,CASSLDPYRGDNEQFF,TGTGCCAGCAGCTTAGATCCCTACAGGGGAGACAATGAGCAGTTCTTC
TRBJ2-7,TRBV28,TRBD1,.,CASSSGTGEGEQYF,TGTGCCAGCAGTTCCGGGACAGGGGAGGGCGAGCAGTACTTC
TRBJ2-1,TRBV9,TRBD2,once,CASSVEKSGRANEQFF,TGTGCCAGCAGCGTAGAGAAGAGCGGGAGGGCCAATGAGCAGTTCTTC
TRBJ2-7,TRBV28,.,.,CASSATQASSYEQYF,TGTGCCAGCAGCGCGACCCAGGCTAGCTCCTACGAGCAGTACTTC
TRBJ1-2,TRBV6-5,.,.,CASSYSRTGGYTF,TGTGCCAGCAGTTACTCCCGAACGGGCGGCTACACCTTC
TRBJ1-2,TRBV7-9,TRBD1,.,CASSGQGVGPNYGYTF,TGTGCCAGCAGCGGACAGGGCGTAGGGCCTAACTATGGCTACACCTTC
TRBJ2-3,TRBV28,.,.,CASSLTGGARTDTQYF,TGTGCCAGCAGTTTAACAGGCGGAGCCCGCACAGATACGCAGTATTTT
TRBJ2-5,TRBV5-4,.,.,CASSGVTGIQETQYF,TGTGCCAGCAGCGGGGTAACGGGAATCCAAGAGACCCAGTACTTC
TRBJ1-2,TRBV6-9,.,.,CASSYSLEGRTNYGYTF,TGTGCCAGCAGTTATTCTTTGGAGGGACGTACTAACTATGGCTACACCTTC
TRBJ2-5,TRBV28,TRBD1,.,CASSLSGWDREETQYF,TGTGCCAGCAGTTTATCGGGGTGGGACAGGGAAGAGACCCAGTACTTC
TRBJ1-1,TRBV29-1,.,.,CSASLGAEAFF,TGCAGCGCATCCCTGGGGGCTGAAGCTTTCTTT
TRBJ2-5,TRBV9,.,.,CASSEASEKTQYF,TGTGCCAGCAGCGAAGCTAGCGAAAAGACCCAGTACTTC
TRBJ2-3,TRBV2,.,.,CARRGVSPGPSGTDTQYF,TGTGCCAGAAGGGGGGTATCTCCAGGGCCTAGCGGAACAGATACGCAGTATTTT
TRBJ2-7,TRBV7-9,TRBD2,.,CASSKLAGSASSEQYF,TGTGCCAGCAGCAAACTAGCGGGATCCGCCTCATCCGAGCAGTACTTC
TRBJ1-1,TRBV4-1,.,few,CASSQDRNTEAFF,TGCGCCAGCAGCCAAGACAGGAACACTGAAGCTTTCTTT
TRBJ2-5,TRBV7-8,TRBD2,.,CASSLGTSWETQYF,TGTGCCAGCAGCCTCGGGACTAGCTGGGAGACCCAGTACTTC
TRBJ1-5,TRBV7-2,.,.,CASSLYRAWNQPQHF,TGTGCCAGCAGCCTATACAGGGCGTGGAATCAGCCCCAGCATTTT
TRBJ2-2,TRBV11-1,TRBD1,.,CASRYRGSTGELFF,TGTGCCAGCCGATACAGGGGGAGCACCGGGGAGCTGTTTTTT
TRBJ1-5,TRBV6-5,.,.,CASRSPGDQPQHF,TGTGCCAGCAGATCCCCCGGGGATCAGCCCCAGCATTTT
TRBJ1-3,TRBV7-9,.,.,CASSLVIGRNTIYF,TGTGCCAGCAGCTTAGTAATTGGGAGAAACACCATATATTTT
TRBJ2-7,TRBV7-6,TRBD2,.,CASSPGTSGGYEQYF,TGTGCCAGCAGCCCCGGGACTAGCGGGGGCTACGAGCAGTACTTC